A single sample gave rise to the 9 T cell receptor beta chains below, sequenced in a study of neurological immune-mediated disorders. TCRdb processed the 5' RACE reads anew with MiXCR; each CDR3 protein has one entry. The repertoire holds approximately 19,000 distinct CDR3 sequences, with 15% as singletons. The material sequenced was PBMCs. The receptors derive from a female donor with HTLV-1-associated myelopathy (HAM/TSP).

This clonotype has a count of ten or more. This chain joins TRBV12-3 or TRBV12-4 and TRBJ2-2; D may be TRBD1 (6 bases). There are 12 residues in the CDR3. V was shortened by 3 bases and J by 8 bases, with 7 bases between the two germline ends. CDR3 in amino acids: CASSFDRGELFF. CDR3 coding DNA: TGTGCCAGCAGTTTCGACAGGGGGGAGCTGTTTTTT.

This clonotype was counted ten times or more. The rearrangement uses TRBV4-3 and TRBJ2-7, with 8 positions matching TRBD1. The CDR3 extends over 15 amino acids. Trimming removed 4 bases from V and 7 bases from J; junction bases left unmatched: 12. Germline CDR1 is LGHNA and CDR2 is YSLEER. CDR3: CASSRQGAGLLEQYF. CDR3 nucleotide sequence: TGCGCCAGCAGCCGCCAGGGGGCGGGTCTGTTAGAGCAGTACTTC.

The sample holds many counts of this clonotype. The gene calls are TRBV18 and TRBJ2-4; D not resolved. CDR3 length: 10 amino acids. Germline CDR1 is KGHSH and CDR2 is LQKENI. V lost 8 bases, J lost 8 bases, and 7 bases lay in between. CDR3 amino acids: CASKRDIQYF. CDR3 DNA: TGTGCCAGCAAACGGGACATTCAGTACTTC.

The chain carries TRBV20-1 and TRBJ2-3; the D gene is possibly TRBD2 (6 bases). The CDR3 is 16 amino acids. Germline loops: CDR1 DFQATT, CDR2 SNEGSKA (reference sequence). V was cut by 5 bases and J by 4 bases, with 22 bases left in between. CDR3: CSAPPGSRTGADTQYF. The CDR3 bases are TGCAGTGCTCCGCCAGGGTCGCGGACGGGAGCAGATACGCAGTATTTT.

This clonotype has at least ten counts. V and J are TRBV3-1 and TRBJ2-1, with 10 bases fitting TRBD2. Germline assignment: CDR1 LGHDT and CDR2 YNNKEL (reference sequence). V gave up 3 bases and J gave up 7 bases; unmatched junction bases: 9. The CDR3 runs to 16 residues. The CDR3 region is CASSQAGTSEKNEQFF. DNA of the CDR3: TGTGCCAGCAGCCAGGCCGGGACTAGCGAAAAAAATGAGCAGTTCTTC.

This clonotype was counted ten times or more. This sequence joins TRBV7-9 and TRBJ1-1, with 7 bases lining up with TRBD1. V was clipped by 4 bases and J by 13 bases; unmatched bases: 21. Germline V lookup: CDR1 SEHNR, CDR2 FQNEAQ (reference sequence). The CDR3 extends over 16 amino acids. The CDR3 bases are TGTGCCAGCAGCTCGGCCGGAAGGGGGCGCGGATCTCGGGTTTTCTTT. Translation gives CASSSAGRGRGSRVFF. The full variable domain, in which reference TRBV7-9 and TRBJ1-1 provide the parts outside the CDR3, is DTGVSQNPRHKITKRGQNVTFRCDPISEHNRLYWYRQTLGQGPEFLTYFQNEAQLEKSRLLSDRFSAERPKGSFSTLEIQRTEQGDSAMYLCASSSAGRGRGSRVFFGQGTRLTVV.

Many counts were recorded for this clonotype. This chain joins TRBV9 and TRBJ2-1; 8 bases map to TRBD1. From germline, CDR1 is SGDLS and CDR2 YYNGEE. There are 15 residues in the CDR3. Unmatched junction bases numbered 8, after V lost 3 bases and J lost 6 bases. The CDR3 DNA follows: TGTGCCAGCAGCGGAAGGACGACAGGGGCCAATGAGCAGTTCTTC. Protein product: CASSGRTTGANEQFF.

This clonotype occurred many times. The chain recombines TRBV20-1 with TRBJ2-6; 8 nucleotides align to TRBD2. Germline values: CDR1 DFQATT, CDR2 SNEGSKA (reference sequence). Trimming removed 6 bases from V and 2 bases from J; junction bases left unmatched: 3. The CDR3 has 14 residues. The CDR3 sequence is CSAWTSPGANVLTF. The CDR3, as DNA: TGCAGTGCGTGGACTAGCCCTGGGGCCAACGTCCTGACTTTC.

This clonotype was recorded at least ten times. This rearrangement joins TRBV7-8 to TRBJ2-1; TRBD2 matches 8 bases. Germline loops: CDR1 SGHVS, CDR2 FQNEAQ. V was clipped by 0 bases and J by 2 bases; unmatched bases: 6. The CDR3 sequence is 17 residues long. The CDR3 nucleotides read TGTGCCAGCAGCTTAGCGGGCGGGAGGCGAACCTACAATGAGCAGTTCTTC. As protein: CASSLAGGRRTYNEQFF.